This passage covers 23 T cell receptor beta chains from one sample sequenced in a study of glioma-infiltrating T cells. Using RNA template, CDR3s of TCR alpha and beta were amplified with iRepertoire arm-PCR. TCRdb recomputed calls from the multiplex PCR reads with MiXCR, one row per CDR3 protein. The top ten hold roughly 29% of the sample, which has some 130,000 distinct CDR3 sequences, around 25% seen once. The sample comprised glioma tissue, nonneoplastic brain tissue, or PBMCs (not recorded which). The receptor source for this set is a human donor with low-grade glioma or glioblastoma, undergoing nonglioma brain surgery, or in good health (not recorded which).

A few counts support this clonotype. V is TRBV29-1 and J is TRBJ2-1; D is possibly TRBD2 (5 bases). The length of the CDR3 is 12 residues. The germline gives CDR1 SQVTM, CDR2 ANQGSEA. Trimming took 2 bases from V and 8 from J, leaving 10 bases between them. The CDR3 nucleotides are TGCAGCGTTGAATACCCGGGATATGAGCAGTTCTTC. This sequence encodes CSVEYPGYEQFF.

The table lists this clonotype with a count of one. A much larger clone differs from this one at a single base, so this may be a read error. This chain connects TRBV27 to TRBJ2-3; D gene unclear. The V gene's germline CDR1 is MNHEY and CDR2 SMNVEV (reference sequence). This CDR3 spans 13 amino acids. The CDR3 is CAGRNLGYDTQYF. The CDR3 DNA reads TGTGCCGGCAGGAATTTGGGGTACGATACGCAGTATTTT.

This clonotype counts as medium-sized. This chain connects TRBV20-1 to TRBJ2-1; D call uncertain. The CDR3 has 14 residues. Germline V gene data show CDR1 as DFQATT and CDR2 as SNEGSKA (reference sequence). V shed 2 bases and J shed 6 bases, with 14 bases lying between them. The CDR3 loop is CSARTPIPPNEQFF. The CDR3 bases are TGCAGTGCTAGAACTCCTATACCCCCCAATGAGCAGTTCTTC.

This clonotype showed up many times. The chain is built from TRBV19 and TRBJ2-1; no clear D. The V end was cut by 4 bases, the J end by 4 bases, with 11 bases between. Germline V gene data show CDR1 as LNHDA and CDR2 as SQIVND (reference sequence). CDR3 size: 14 residues. The CDR3 sequence is CASSTTSAYNEQFF. CDR3 DNA sequence: TGTGCCAGTAGTACCACATCAGCTTACAATGAGCAGTTCTTC. The complete variable domain, with remaining parts taken from reference TRBV19 and TRBJ2-1, reads DGGITQSPKYLFRKEGQNVTLSCEQNLNHDAMYWYRQDPGQGLRLIYYSQIVNDFQKGDIAEGYSVSREKKESFPLTVTSAQKNPTAFYLCASSTTSAYNEQFFGPGTRLTVL.

This clonotype was seen a handful of times. This chain connects TRBV10-3 to TRBJ2-3; D may be TRBD2 (7 bases). Germline V gene lookup returns CDR1 ENHRY and CDR2 SYGVKD. Trimming cost V 3 bases and J 1 base, with 11 bases left between them. This CDR3 has 15 amino acids. In nucleotides, the CDR3 is TGTGCCATCAGTGATGGGGGGGCTGGCACAGATACGCAGTATTTT. It yields the protein CAISDGGAGTDTQYF.

The chain uses TRBV6-5 and TRBJ1-1, with a possible D match to TRBD1 (5 bases). CDR1 is MNHEY, CDR2 SVGAGI, per germline. The CDR3 contains 15 residues. V was pared by 0 bases and J by 5 bases, with 13 bases between. The CDR3 loop is CASSYSGVGGTEAFF. CDR3 coding DNA: TGTGCCAGCAGTTACTCGGGGGTGGGAGGTACTGAAGCTTTCTTT.

To note about this clonotype: A read error may be the cause here, since a much bigger clone is one base away. The chain carries TRBV28 and TRBJ2-3; 7 bases are a match to TRBD1. Germline V gene sequence: CDR1 MDHEN, CDR2 SYDVKM. The CDR3 length is 15 residues. Germline trimming cut 3 bases from V and 4 bases from J; bases unmatched to any gene: 7. The chain's CDR3 is CASSFTGVGPDTQYF. The CDR3 DNA reads TGTGCCAGCAGTTTCACAGGGGTCGGGCCAGATACGCAGTATTTT.

This clonotype was picked up a small number of times. The gene calls are TRBV3-1 and TRBJ2-3, with 9 nucleotides matching TRBD2. V shed 2 bases and J 6 bases; nucleotides not matched to a gene: 6. The CDR3 is made up of 15 amino acids. The germline V gene has CDR1 LGHDT and CDR2 YNNKEL (reference sequence). The CDR3 DNA reads as TGTGCCAGCAGCCAACGGCTAGCGGGGCAGGATACGCAGTATTTT. Encoded protein: CASSQRLAGQDTQYF.

The rearrangement uses TRBV6-2 or TRBV6-3 and TRBJ2-3; 8 bases are shared with TRBD2. The V gene's germline CDR1 is MNHEY and CDR2 SVGEGT. The CDR3 has 17 residues. V was clipped by 5 bases and J by 4 bases; unmatched bases: 14. The CDR3 DNA is TGTGCCAGCAGTCAATCCGCTAACGGGGGGGTCCCAGATACGCAGTATTTT. Translating gives CASSQSANGGVPDTQYF.

This chain connects TRBV7-3 to TRBJ1-1; D is unresolved. Trimming removed 6 bases from V and 4 bases from J, with 12 bases in between. CDR1 is SGHTA and CDR2 is FQGTGA in the germline V gene. The CDR3 covers 13 residues. DNA of the CDR3: TGTGCCAGCAGGCCCCCCCCGGGCACTGAAGCTTTCTTT. Amino acids: CASRPPPGTEAFF. Full variable domain (rest looked up from reference TRBV7-3 and TRBJ1-1): GAGVSQTPSNKVTEKGKYVELRCDPISGHTALYWYRQSLGQGPEFLIYFQGTGAADDSGLPNDRFFAVRPEGSVSTLKIQRTERGDSAVYLCASRPPPGTEAFFGQGTRLTVV.

This clonotype has more than one count but fewer than ten. The chain is built from TRBV2 and TRBJ2-1, with D possibly being TRBD2 (5 bases). Looked up from germline, CDR1 is SNHLY and CDR2 is FYNNEI. V gave up 1 base and J gave up 4 bases, with 8 bases separating them. The CDR3 is 14 residues long. The CDR3 coding sequence is TGTGCCAGCAGTGAAGGCAGGACTTACAATGAGCAGTTCTTC. Its protein is CASSEGRTYNEQFF.

This clonotype was detected many times. The genes are TRBV20-1 and TRBJ2-1; no firm D call. The V and J ends lost 3 bases and 9 bases respectively, with 9 bases between them. This CDR3 spans 11 amino acids. CDR1 is DFQATT and CDR2 is SNEGSKA in the germline V gene (reference sequence). CDR3 loop: CSARASGEQFF. CDR3 sequence (DNA): TGCAGTGCTAGGGCGAGTGGTGAGCAGTTCTTC.

The chain recombines TRBV6-1 with TRBJ1-6, with TRBD1 as a possible D gene (6 bases). Deletions cut 8 bases from V and 0 bases from J, with 14 bases between. The germline gives CDR1 MNHNS, CDR2 SASEGT. CDR3 length equals 16 residues. CDR3 nucleotides: TGTGCCAGCTTGCGGGGGCCGAGCTCCTATAATTCACCCCTCCACTTT. Protein: CASLRGPSSYNSPLHF.

This rearrangement joins TRBV7-9 to TRBJ2-5; D is perhaps TRBD2 (6 bases). From germline, CDR1 is SEHNR and CDR2 FQNEAQ (reference sequence). V lost 5 bases and J lost 4, with 11 bases in between. The CDR3 extends over 13 amino acids. DNA for the CDR3: TGTGCCAGCAGCCCCGGGACTGGAGAGACCCAGTACTTC. As protein: CASSPGTGETQYF.

This clonotype has only a few counts. The V gene is TRBV2, the J gene TRBJ1-1; 9 bases fit TRBD1. V gave up 2 bases and J gave up 4 bases; unmatched junction bases: 14. Germline V gene lookup returns CDR1 SNHLY and CDR2 FYNNEI. This CDR3 has 18 amino acids. This CDR3 is CASSEYLGQGMSGTEAFF. DNA for the CDR3: TGTGCCAGCAGTGAATATTTGGGACAGGGAATGTCGGGCACTGAAGCTTTCTTT. Based on the CDR3 plus reference TRBV2 and TRBJ1-1, the full variable domain is EPEVTQTPSHQVTQMGQEVILRCVPISNHLYFYWYRQILGQKVEFLVSFYNNEISEKSEIFDDQFSVERPDGSNFTLKIRSTKLEDSAMYFCASSEYLGQGMSGTEAFFGQGTRLTVV.

This clonotype turned up a few times. V usage is TRBV4-1 and J usage is TRBJ2-6; D is undetermined. Germline CDR1 and CDR2: MGHRA and YSYEKL. The CDR3 is made up of 18 amino acids. Trimming took off 0 bases at V and 1 base at J, with 13 bases between the two ends. This CDR3 reads CASSQDPPPISGANVLTF. The CDR3 coding sequence is TGCGCCAGCAGCCAAGATCCCCCCCCGATTTCTGGGGCCAACGTCCTGACTTTC.

This clonotype was recorded many times. The rearrangement links TRBV5-1 to TRBJ2-1, with 11 nucleotides matching TRBD2. CDR3 length: 15 amino acids. V was pared by 0 bases and J by 7 bases, with 3 bases of the junction left unmatched. Germline V gives CDR1 SGHRS, CDR2 YFSETQ. The DNA for the CDR3 is TGCGCCAGCAGCTTGGGGCTAGCGGGGGGAAATGAGCAGTTCTTC. This codes for CASSLGLAGGNEQFF. Combining the CDR3 with reference TRBV5-1 and TRBJ2-1 gives the whole variable domain KAGVTQTPRYLIKTRGQQVTLSCSPISGHRSVSWYQQTPGQGLQFLFEYFSETQRNKGNFPGRFSGRQFSNSRSEMNVSTLELGDSALYLCASSLGLAGGNEQFFGPGTRLTVL.

This clonotype was seen ten or more times. The V call is TRBV6-1, the J call TRBJ2-2; D is unclear. The germline CDR1 and CDR2 sequences are MNHNS and SASEGT. This CDR3 is built from 12 residues. With 5 bases removed from V and 5 bases from J, the gap between germline ends came to 6 bases. The CDR3 sequence: CASSSRTGELFF. In DNA form, the CDR3 reads TGTGCCAGCAGTTCACGGACCGGGGAGCTGTTTTTT.

This clonotype was detected ten times or more. The chain carries TRBV2 and TRBJ2-3; tentatively, D is TRBD2 (7 bases). The V gene's germline CDR1 is SNHLY and CDR2 FYNNEI. The CDR3 totals 14 residues. V was clipped by 8 bases and J by 2 bases, with 14 bases between them. This CDR3 reads CASGRGANTDTQYF. The CDR3 bases are TGTGCCAGCGGGAGGGGGGCCAACACAGATACGCAGTATTTT.

This chain uses TRBV7-9 with TRBJ2-3, with 16 bases aligning to TRBD2. V trimming: 4 bases; J trimming: 6 bases; junction bases outside the gene matches: 10. Germline loops: CDR1 SEHNR, CDR2 FQNEAQ (reference sequence). The CDR3 is 18 residues long. The CDR3, as DNA: TGTGCCAGCAGCTACCCCCCGGGACTAGCGGGGGGGCCTGATACGCAGTATTTT. Its protein product is CASSYPPGLAGGPDTQYF.

There are many counts of this clonotype. This sequence joins TRBV20-1 and TRBJ2-3; possible D gene TRBD1, 7 bases. The germline V and J ends were trimmed by 5 bases and 3 bases, with 18 bases remaining between them. This CDR3 has 15 amino acids. Germline loops: CDR1 DFQATT, CDR2 SNEGSKA (reference sequence). CDR3 sequence reads: CSAQSRGQLTDTQYF. In DNA form, the CDR3 reads TGCAGTGCTCAGTCGCGGGGACAGTTAACAGATACGCAGTATTTT.

The chain links TRBV6-5 to TRBJ2-3; D is possibly TRBD2 (5 bases). Germline V gene sequence: CDR1 MNHEY, CDR2 SVGAGI. The CDR3 contains 14 residues. Deletions cut 2 bases from V and 4 bases from J, with 10 bases between. DNA of the CDR3: TGTGCCAGCAGTTACGAGAGGGTCGCAGATACGCAGTATTTT. Protein: CASSYERVADTQYF.

This clonotype was seen a handful of times. The chain employs TRBV11-2 and TRBJ2-3; a possible D gene is TRBD2 (5 bases). Trimming shortened V by 4 bases and J by 3 bases, and 14 bases separated the two germline ends. CDR3 length: 15 residues. Germline lookup yields CDR1 SGHAT and CDR2 FQNNGV. CDR3 sequence: CASSYSIEGTDTQYF. For the CDR3, the DNA is TGTGCCAGCAGCTATAGTATCGAGGGAACAGATACGCAGTATTTT.